At least ten counts were recorded for the clone carrying this T cell receptor (beta chain). TCRdb itself ran the 5' RACE reads through MiXCR, one entry per CDR3 protein. The data contain about 30,000 distinct CDR3 sequences, 5.3% of them singletons. This sample was included in a study of CD8 T cells in ankylosing spondylitis. V lost 4 bases to trimming and J lost 2 bases; unmatched junction nucleotides: 14. CDR3 length equals 18 residues. Per the germline V gene, CDR1 is SGDLS and CDR2 is YYNGEE. The TCR was taken from a female donor with ankylosing spondylitis or in good health (not recorded which). The chain carries TRBV9 and TRBJ2-7; 11 bases line up with TRBD2. Source material: blood, either unsorted or a sorted T cell fraction (not recorded which). CDR3 residues: CASSKGTETSGVAYEQYF. The CDR3, as DNA: TGTGCCAGCAGCAAAGGGACAGAGACTAGCGGGGTCGCCTACGAGCAGTACTTC.